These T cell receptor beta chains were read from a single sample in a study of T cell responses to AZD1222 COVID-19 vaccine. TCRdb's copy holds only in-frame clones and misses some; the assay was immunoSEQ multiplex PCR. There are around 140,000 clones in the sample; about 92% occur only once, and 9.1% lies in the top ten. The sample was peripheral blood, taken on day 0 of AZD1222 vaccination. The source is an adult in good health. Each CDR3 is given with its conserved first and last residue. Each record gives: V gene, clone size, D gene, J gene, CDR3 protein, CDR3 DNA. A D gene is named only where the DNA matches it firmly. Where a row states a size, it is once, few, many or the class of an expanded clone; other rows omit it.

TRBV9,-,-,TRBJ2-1,CASSVEDGIGNEQFF,TGTGCCAGCAGCGTAGAGGACGGTATCGGCAATGAGCAGTTCTTC
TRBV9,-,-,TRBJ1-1,CASSIRPIRQNTEAFF,TGTGCCAGCAGCATCCGACCCATAAGACAGAACACTGAAGCTTTCTTT
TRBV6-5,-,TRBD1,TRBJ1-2,CASMEYGTGAYGYTF,TGTGCCAGCATGGAATACGGGACAGGGGCCTATGGCTACACCTTC
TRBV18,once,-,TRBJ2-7,CASSLTSTYEQYF,TGTGCCAGCTCTCTCACAAGTACCTACGAGCAGTACTTC
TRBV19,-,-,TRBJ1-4,CASQPLLATNEKLFF,TGTGCCAGTCAACCCCTTTTGGCAACTAATGAAAAACTGTTTTTT
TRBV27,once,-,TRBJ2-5,CASSRGFEETQYF,TGTGCCAGCAGCCGGGGGTTCGAAGAGACCCAGTACTTC
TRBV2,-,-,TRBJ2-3,CASIRSSTGTQYF,TGTGCCAGCATTCGCTCTAGCACAGGTACGCAGTATTTT
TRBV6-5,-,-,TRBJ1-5,CASSYSTGTNQPQHF,TGTGCCAGCAGTTACTCGACGGGGACAAATCAGCCCCAGCATTTT
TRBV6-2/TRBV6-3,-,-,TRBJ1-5,CASSYGVYSNQPQHF,TGTGCCAGCAGTTACGGGGTCTATAGCAATCAGCCCCAGCATTTT
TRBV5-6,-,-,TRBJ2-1,CASSFHRDYINEQFF,TGTGCCAGCAGCTTTCACAGGGATTACATCAATGAGCAGTTCTTC
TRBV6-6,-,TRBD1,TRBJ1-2,CASSRDSVNYGYTF,TGTGCCAGCAGTAGGGACAGCGTAAACTATGGCTACACCTTC
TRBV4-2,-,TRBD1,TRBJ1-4,CASSQGVQGGEKLFF,TGTGCCAGCAGCCAAGGGGTGCAGGGGGGTGAAAAACTGTTTTTT
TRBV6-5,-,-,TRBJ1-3,CASLVVSGNTIYF,TGTGCCAGCCTCGTGGTCTCTGGAAACACCATATATTTT
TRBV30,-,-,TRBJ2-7,CAWSVLTPYEQYF,TGTGCCTGGAGTGTCCTGACACCCTACGAGCAGTACTTC
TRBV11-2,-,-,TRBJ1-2,CASSTSRGNYGYTF,TGTGCCAGCAGCACGTCAAGGGGAAACTATGGCTACACCTTC
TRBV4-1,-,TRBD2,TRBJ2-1,CASSQLAGEDNEQFF,TGCGCCAGCAGCCAACTAGCGGGGGAGGACAATGAGCAGTTCTTC
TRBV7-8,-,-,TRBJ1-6,CASSLDRGSNNSPLHF,TGTGCCAGCAGCTTAGATAGGGGCTCCAATAATTCACCCCTCCACTTT
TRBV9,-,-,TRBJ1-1,CASSVGGLGTEAFF,TGTGCCAGCAGCGTCGGGGGGTTGGGCACTGAAGCTTTCTTT
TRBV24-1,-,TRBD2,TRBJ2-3,CATSDTSGYTDTQYF,TGTGCCACCAGTGATACTAGCGGCTACACAGATACGCAGTATTTT
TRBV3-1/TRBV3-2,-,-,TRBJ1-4,CASSQDRAGYEKLFF,TGTGCCAGCAGCCAAGATAGGGCAGGGTATGAAAAACTGTTTTTT
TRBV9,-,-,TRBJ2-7,CASSVGFGYEQYF,TGTGCCAGCAGCGTAGGTTTCGGCTACGAGCAGTACTTC
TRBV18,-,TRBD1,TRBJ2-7,CASSRGQGRYYEQYF,TGTGCCAGCTCCCGGGGACAGGGAAGATACTACGAGCAGTACTTC
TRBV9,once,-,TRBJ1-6,CASSALSIRSENSPLHF,TGTGCCAGCAGCGCCCTTTCGATTCGCAGCGAAAATTCACCCCTCCACTTT
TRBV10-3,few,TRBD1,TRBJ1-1,CAVYLQGAPFMNTEAFF,TGTGCCGTTTACCTCCAGGGGGCGCCCTTCATGAACACTGAAGCTTTCTTT
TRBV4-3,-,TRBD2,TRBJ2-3,CASSQAPPGTSLTDTQYF,TGCGCCAGCAGCCAAGCGCCTCCGGGGACTAGCCTCACAGATACGCAGTATTTT
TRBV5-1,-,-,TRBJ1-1,CASSLEPGLGTEAFF,TGCGCCAGCAGCTTGGAGCCAGGCCTCGGCACTGAAGCTTTCTTT
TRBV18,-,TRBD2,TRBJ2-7,CASSPPAGVGSYEQYF,TGTGCCAGCTCACCACCGGCGGGGGTTGGATCCTACGAGCAGTACTTC
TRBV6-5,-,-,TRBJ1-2,CASKMDSAIYGYTF,TGTGCCAGCAAGATGGACAGCGCCATCTATGGCTACACCTTC
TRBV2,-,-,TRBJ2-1,CASSESIINEQFF,TGTGCCAGCAGTGAGTCAATTATCAATGAGCAGTTCTTC
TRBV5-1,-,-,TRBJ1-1,CASSPRVGTEAFF,TGCGCCAGCAGCCCGCGGGTGGGGACTGAAGCTTTCTTT
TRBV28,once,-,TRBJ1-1,CASRPGGAVNTEAFF,TGTGCCAGCAGACCTGGGGGCGCGGTGAACACTGAAGCTTTCTTT
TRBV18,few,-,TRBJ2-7,CASSDSSYEQYF,TGTGCCAGCTCAGACAGTTCCTACGAGCAGTACTTC
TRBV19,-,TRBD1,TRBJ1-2,CASRGGQNYGYTF,TGTGCCAGTAGGGGGGGACAGAACTATGGCTACACCTTC
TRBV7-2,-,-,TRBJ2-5,CASSSGPAPGETQYF,TGTGCCAGCAGCTCCGGTCCGGCTCCAGGAGAGACCCAGTACTTC
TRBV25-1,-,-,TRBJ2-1,CARGGRDNEQFF,TGTGCCAGGGGGGGCCGAGACAATGAGCAGTTCTTC
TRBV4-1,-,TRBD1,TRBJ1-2,CASSQVSGGEYGYTF,TGCGCCAGCAGCCAAGTTTCAGGGGGCGAGTATGGCTACACCTTC
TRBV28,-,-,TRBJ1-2,CASATKGLVPILYTF,TGTGCCAGCGCCACAAAGGGGCTCGTACCGATTCTCTACACCTTC
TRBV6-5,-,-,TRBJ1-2,CASLFQGLHGYTF,TGTGCCAGCTTGTTTCAGGGCCTCCATGGCTACACCTTC
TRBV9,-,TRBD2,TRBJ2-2,CASRREGHIGELFF,TGTGCCAGCCGCAGGGAGGGTCACATCGGGGAGCTGTTTTTT
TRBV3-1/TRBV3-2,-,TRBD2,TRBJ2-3,CASSPTLAGSTDTQYF,TGTGCCAGCAGTCCCACTCTAGCGGGCAGCACAGATACGCAGTATTTT
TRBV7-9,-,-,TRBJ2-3,CASSQTASTDTQYF,TGTGCCAGCAGCCAGACAGCTAGCACAGATACGCAGTATTTT
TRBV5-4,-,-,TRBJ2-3,CASSFGGTSTDTQYF,TGTGCCAGCAGCTTTGGGGGTACTAGCACAGATACGCAGTATTTT
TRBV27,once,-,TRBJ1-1,CASSFAGTGDTEAFF,TGTGCCAGCAGTTTTGCAGGGACCGGGGACACTGAAGCTTTCTTT
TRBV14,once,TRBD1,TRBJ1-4,CASSQGQGDEKLFF,TGTGCCAGCAGCCAAGGACAGGGGGATGAAAAACTGTTTTTT
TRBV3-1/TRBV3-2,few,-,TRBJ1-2,CASSQDLFLSGRGIRDYGYTF,TGTGCCAGCAGCCAAGATCTTTTTCTATCGGGCAGAGGGATACGAGACTATGGCTACACCTTC
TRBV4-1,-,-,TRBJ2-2,CASGLHNTGELFF,TGCGCCAGCGGGCTCCATAACACCGGGGAGCTGTTTTTT
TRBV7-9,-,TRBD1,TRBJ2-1,CASRPPWTGMDNEQFF,TGTGCCAGCAGGCCACCCTGGACAGGGATGGACAATGAGCAGTTCTTC
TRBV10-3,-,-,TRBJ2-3,CAISEPAGSTDTQYF,TGTGCCATCAGTGAACCGGCAGGGAGCACAGATACGCAGTATTTT
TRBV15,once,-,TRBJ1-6,CATSRDRQGGGSPLHF,TGTGCCACCAGCAGAGATCGCCAGGGAGGAGGTTCACCCCTCCACTTT
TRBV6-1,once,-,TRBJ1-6,CASSEIGNSPLHF,TGTGCCAGCAGTGAAATCGGGAATTCACCCCTCCACTTT
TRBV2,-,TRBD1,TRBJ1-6,CASRTDRGFNNSPLHF,TGTGCCAGCAGGACGGACAGGGGGTTCAATAATTCACCCCTCCACTTT
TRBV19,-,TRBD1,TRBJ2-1,CASSIEDRGYNEQFF,TGTGCCAGTAGTATCGAGGACAGGGGGTACAATGAGCAGTTCTTC
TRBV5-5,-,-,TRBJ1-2,CASTARANYGYTF,TGTGCCAGCACCGCCCGGGCTAACTATGGCTACACCTTC
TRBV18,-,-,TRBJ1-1,CASSPRAAGDGTEAFF,TGTGCCAGCTCACCTCGCGCCGCAGGGGATGGCACTGAAGCTTTCTTT
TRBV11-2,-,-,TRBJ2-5,CASSTLVQETQYF,TGTGCCAGCAGCACACTAGTTCAAGAGACCCAGTACTTC
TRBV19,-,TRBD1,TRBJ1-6,CASSMGTGGNSPLHF,TGTGCCAGTAGTATGGGGACAGGGGGTAATTCACCCCTCCACTTT
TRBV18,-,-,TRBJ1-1,CASSSEGLRNTEAFF,TGTGCCAGCTCATCTGAGGGGTTGAGGAACACTGAAGCTTTCTTT
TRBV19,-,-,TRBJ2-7,CASSIDRGVSYEQYF,TGTGCCAGTAGTATAGATCGAGGGGTTTCCTACGAGCAGTACTTC
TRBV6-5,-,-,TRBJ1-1,CASSYGLRAEAFF,TGTGCCAGCAGTTACGGGTTAAGGGCTGAAGCTTTCTTT